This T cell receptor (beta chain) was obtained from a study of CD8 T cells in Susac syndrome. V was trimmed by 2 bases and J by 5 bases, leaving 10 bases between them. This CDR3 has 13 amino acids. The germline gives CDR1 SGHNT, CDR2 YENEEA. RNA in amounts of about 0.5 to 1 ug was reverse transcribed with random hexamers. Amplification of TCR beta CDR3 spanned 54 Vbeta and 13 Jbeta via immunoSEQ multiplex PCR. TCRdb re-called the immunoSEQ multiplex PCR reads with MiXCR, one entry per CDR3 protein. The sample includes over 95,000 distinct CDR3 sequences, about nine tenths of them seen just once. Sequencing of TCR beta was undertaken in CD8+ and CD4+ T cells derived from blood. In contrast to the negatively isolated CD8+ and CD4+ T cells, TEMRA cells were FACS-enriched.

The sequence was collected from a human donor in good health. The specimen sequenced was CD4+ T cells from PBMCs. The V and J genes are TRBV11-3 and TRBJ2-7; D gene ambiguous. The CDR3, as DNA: TGTGCCAGCAGCTTAAACAGTATCCACGAGCAGTACTTC. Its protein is CASSLNSIHEQYF.